The present T cell receptor (beta chain) was sequenced within a study of cytomegalovirus exposure and HLA in healthy donors. Notes on the study in general: Highly shared variants forming one cluster were likely a sequencing artifact. HLA allele associations emerged for 15,000 to 20,000 TCR beta sequences in a later analysis, at 0.05 false discovery rate.

This clone appeared a few times. No antigen is known for it. Primers included in the PCR were 60 Vbeta and 13 Jbeta primers. Original processing methods: Counted up in a later analysis, unique TCR beta chains came to about 80 million, with around 12 million shared. Measured with immunoSEQ multiplex PCR; TCRdb has only the in-frame clones, and not every one. Clone size and V and J calls were adopted from that table, with D and trimming inferred from the DNA. The repertoire includes roughly 200,000 clones, roughly 80% of them detected once, and about 3% sits in the top ten. CDR1 and CDR2 from the germline V gene are SGHVS and FQNEAQ. The ends lost 1 base at V and 8 bases at J; junction bases unmatched: 4. This CDR3 spans 13 amino acids.

This sequence originates from a man younger than 40 in good health and CMV-seronegative. The chain recombines TRBV7-8 with TRBJ1-1; 7 bases match TRBD1. Sequenced: PBMCs. This chain's CDR3 is CASSLDRGREAFF. In nucleotides, the CDR3 is TGTGCCAGCAGCTTAGACAGGGGAAGAGAAGCTTTCTTT.